This section outlines one T cell receptor beta chain sequence together with its context. This clone is regarded as medium-sized (0.01 to 0.1%). Its antigen specificity is not known. No much larger clonotype is one base removed from it; base qualities were not supplied. The entry originates in a study of radiation and T cells in renal cell carcinoma (dated by TCRdb to the early 2020s). About the study as a whole: In total, 50 or so samples, comprising 26 tumors and approximately 27 peripheral blood samples, were subjected to TCR beta sequencing. In the approximately 53 samples combined, 4,016,671 unique CDR3 nucleotide sequences were found, encoding roughly 2.5 million unique CDR3 amino acid sequences. The paper as a whole reports these results and caveats: Because only small tumor regions of around 1 g were available, intratumoral heterogeneity was not captured. With a single-armed trial design, the study had no way to address how radiation dose or scheduling affects the TCR repertoire. Compared with control tumors, irradiated tumors had a greater number of dominant CDR3 motifs, and those motifs took up a bigger portion of the repertoire. Irradiated tumors showed higher TCR clonality than controls, with the top 100 clonotypes averaging around 50% of the repertoire versus around 45% in nephrectomy-only tumors.

TCR beta libraries were generated from genomic DNA with the immunoSEQ kit, following the manufacturer's recommendations. To prepare libraries, a first multiplex PCR with proprietary primers was run, followed by a second PCR that added unique barcodes, and a bead cleanup was done after each round. Each sample batch included a kit-provided positive control reaction and a negative control reaction. The final libraries underwent checking on an Agilent 4200 TapeStation D1000 ScreenTape, volumetric pooling, and quantification by qPCR. Sequencing was performed on an Illumina NextSeq500 using a MidOutput 150-cycle cartridge, with 156 Read1 cycles, 15 Index1 cycles, and the kit custom primers. The pooled library was loaded at roughly 1 pM, and approximately 18% PhiX control was spiked in. On the authors' methods: The vendor-processed data were analyzed in R, and a clonotype was defined as all T cells that share the same CDR3 nucleotide sequence. In the clone abundance analyses, frequencies in each sample were normalized to that sample's 10,000 most abundant clones. Public T cell clones, which averaged fewer than five per sample, were excluded before analysis. The dominant motif analysis was done with ImmunoMap using the PAM10 matrix, a gap penalty of 30, and a homology threshold of 0.3, and motifs with a cumulative frequency of at least 0.01 were considered dominant. Imported from immuneACCESS, the table was reduced by TCRdb to in-frame sequences with V and J called. These copies leave out some clones; in studies compared against another copy, an unresolved V gene accounts for under half, and the cause of the remainder is not known. The DNA gave D and trimming, while V, J and clone size come from that table. This sample gives 15,000 to 20,000 clones in total; roughly 57% of them show up just once. Roughly a tenth of the sample rests with the top ten.

The sample's time point, from its label and the paper: tumor resected at nephrectomy. Explained via the paper, the treatment or condition label denotes: treatment-naive control, cytoreductive nephrectomy. Control tumors were obtained from treatment-naive renal cell carcinoma patients in whom cytoreductive nephrectomy was performed without prior radiation. Renal cell carcinoma with clear cell pathology was present in all patients. The control tumors sequenced for TCR were resected between 2011 and 2014 from more than 9 males and several females whose median age was roughly 53 years (range about 40 to 82). The tumors were dissociated mechanically, digested with collagenase/hyaluronidase at 37 degrees C, processed in gentleMACS C tubes, and kept in liquid nitrogen. The QIAamp DNA Blood Mini Kit (Qiagen) was used to prepare genomic DNA for TCR sequencing. The analyses included only samples that passed all quality control checks.

The TCR originated in a man between 35 and 55 years old with renal cell carcinoma. The sequences come from tumor tissue, collected from a patient whose treatment was nephrectomy without radiotherapy.

CDR3 sequence: CASSYPGTGNGYTF. The DNA sequence is as follows: TGTGCCAGCAGTTACCCAGGGACAGGGAATGGCTACACCTTC. Here the chain combines TRBV6-5 and TRBJ1-2, and 9 junctional nucleotides match TRBD1. CDR1 and CDR2 (MNHEY, SVGAGI) derive from the germline V gene. Inclusive of the bounding cysteine and phenylalanine, the CDR3 is 14 residues long. Only the CDR3 portion is preserved as DNA: 42 bases, with reading frame beginning at the first base. For this chain, trimming is 2 bases at the V end and 6 bases at the J end, and the number of junction bases without a gene match is 4.